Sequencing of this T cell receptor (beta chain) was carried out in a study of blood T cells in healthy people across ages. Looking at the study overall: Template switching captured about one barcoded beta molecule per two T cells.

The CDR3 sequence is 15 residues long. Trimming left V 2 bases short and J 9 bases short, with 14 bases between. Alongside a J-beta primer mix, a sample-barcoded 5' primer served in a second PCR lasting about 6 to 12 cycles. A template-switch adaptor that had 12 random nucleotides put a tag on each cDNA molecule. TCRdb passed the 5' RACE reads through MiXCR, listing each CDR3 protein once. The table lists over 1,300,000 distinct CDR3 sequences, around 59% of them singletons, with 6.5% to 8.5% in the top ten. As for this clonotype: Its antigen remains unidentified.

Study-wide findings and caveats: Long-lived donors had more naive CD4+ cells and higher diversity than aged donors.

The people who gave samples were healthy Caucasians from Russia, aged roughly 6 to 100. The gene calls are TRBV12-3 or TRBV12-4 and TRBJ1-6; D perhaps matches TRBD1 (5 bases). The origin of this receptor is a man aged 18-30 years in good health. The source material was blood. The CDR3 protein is CASSLNFPRGSPLHF. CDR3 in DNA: TGTGCCAGCAGTTTAAATTTCCCAAGGGGTTCACCCCTCCACTTT.